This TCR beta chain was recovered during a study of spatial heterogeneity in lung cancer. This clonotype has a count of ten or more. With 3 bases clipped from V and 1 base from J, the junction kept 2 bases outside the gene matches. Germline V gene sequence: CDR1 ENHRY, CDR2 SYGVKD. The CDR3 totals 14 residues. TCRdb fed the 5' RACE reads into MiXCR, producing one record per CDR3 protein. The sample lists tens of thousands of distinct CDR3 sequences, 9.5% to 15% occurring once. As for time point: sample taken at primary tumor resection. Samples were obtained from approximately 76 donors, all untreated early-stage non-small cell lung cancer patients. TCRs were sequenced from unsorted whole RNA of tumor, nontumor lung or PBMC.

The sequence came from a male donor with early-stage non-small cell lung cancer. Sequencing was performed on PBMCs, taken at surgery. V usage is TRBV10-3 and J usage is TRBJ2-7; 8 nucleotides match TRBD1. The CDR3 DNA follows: TGTGCCATCAGTGAAGGGACAGGTTCCTACGAGCAGTACTTC. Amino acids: CAISEGTGSYEQYF.